This TCR beta chain was captured by sequencing in a study of blood T cell repertoires in COVID-19. Study at large: In each case, the material was cDNA or gDNA derived from T cells, B-cell-depleted T cells, or PBMCs.

Germline V gene sequence: CDR1 SGHVS, CDR2 FNYEAQ. The CDR3 contains 15 residues. V trimming: 7 bases; J trimming: 11 bases; junction bases outside the gene matches: 16. Using immunoSEQ multiplex PCR, the repertoire was profiled, and TCRdb retains in-frame clones only, with some absent. The table includes roughly 400,000 clones, about 87% detected once. The rearrangement uses TRBV7-6 and TRBJ2-5; 10 nucleotides align to TRBD1. Sequenced sample: PBMCs or T cells enriched from blood (not recorded which). The clonotype originates from a woman aged 45-65 years who had recovered from COVID-19. The CDR3 nucleotides read TGTGCCAGCACCGCTCTTCCGGGACAGGGGACCCTTCAGTACTTC. It translates to CASTALPGQGTLQYF.